The present entry profiles one TCR beta chain with its context. What it binds is unknown. This sample is part of a study of cytomegalovirus exposure and HLA in healthy donors. Study-level points and caveats: The authors later linked a missense DCLRE1C variant to TCR beta V- and J-gene trimming. Later analysis found that TCR beta chains associated with HLA were more clonally expanded than other, equally common chains. Earlier findings revealed that most TCR beta V segments proved productive either about 87% or about 30% of the time.

Looked up from germline, CDR1 is SEHNR and CDR2 is FQNEAQ (reference sequence). V dropped 5 bases and J dropped 11; count of bases not matched to a gene: 13. The CDR3 is 15 amino acids. The PCR made use of 60 Vbeta and 13 Jbeta primers. Data came from immunoSEQ multiplex PCR; TCRdb stores just in-frame clones and leaves some out. The sample consists of roughly 250,000 clones, about 66% of them appearing once. The sequenced sample was PBMCs. The receptor comes from a female donor in good health and CMV-seronegative. This sequence joins TRBV7-9 and TRBJ2-5, with 11 bases aligning to TRBD2. The CDR3 DNA reads TGTGCCAGCAGCCTTTCACTAGCGGGAGTGGAAGAGCAGTACTTC. It translates to CASSLSLAGVEEQYF.